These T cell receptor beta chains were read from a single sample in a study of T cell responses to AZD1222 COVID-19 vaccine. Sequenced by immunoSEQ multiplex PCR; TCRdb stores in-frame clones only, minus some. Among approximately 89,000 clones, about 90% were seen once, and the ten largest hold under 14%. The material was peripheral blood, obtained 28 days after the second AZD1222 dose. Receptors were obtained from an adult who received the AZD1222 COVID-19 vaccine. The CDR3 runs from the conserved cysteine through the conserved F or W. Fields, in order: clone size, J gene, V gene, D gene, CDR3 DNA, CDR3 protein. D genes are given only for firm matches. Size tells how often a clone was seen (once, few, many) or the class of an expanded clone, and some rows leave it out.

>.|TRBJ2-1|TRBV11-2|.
TGTGCCAGCAGCTTAGAACCCGGGGGCTTTACGGGGTACAATGAGCAGTTCTTC
CASSLEPGGFTGYNEQFF
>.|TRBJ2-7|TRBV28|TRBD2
TGTGCCAGCAGTTTTGTGGCGGGAGGGGGCTACGAGCAGTACTTC
CASSFVAGGGYEQYF
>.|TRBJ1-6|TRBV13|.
TGTGCCAGCAGCTCCCAGGGGATAAATTCACCCCTCCACTTT
CASSSQGINSPLHF
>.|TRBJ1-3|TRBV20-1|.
TGCAGTGCTAGTAGCTCTGGAAACACCATATATTTT
CSASSSGNTIYF
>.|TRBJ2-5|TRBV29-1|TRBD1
TGCAGCGTTCAGACAGGGGTGGAGACCCAGTACTTC
CSVQTGVETQYF
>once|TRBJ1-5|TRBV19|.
TGTGCCAGTCAACTCGGGGGGCCGGGCAATCAGCCCCAGCATTTT
CASQLGGPGNQPQHF
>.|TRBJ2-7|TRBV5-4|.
TGTGCCAGCAGCTTAGGGGCGGGATTCAGCTCCTACGAGCAGTACTTC
CASSLGAGFSSYEQYF
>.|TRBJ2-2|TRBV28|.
TGTGCCAGCAGCGCGGTGAGAACCCCCACCGGGGAGCTGTTTTTT
CASSAVRTPTGELFF
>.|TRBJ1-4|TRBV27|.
TGTGCCAGCAGTTCCAGGGGAGTAAATAATGAAAAACTGTTTTTT
CASSSRGVNNEKLFF
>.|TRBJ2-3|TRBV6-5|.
TGTGCCAGCATAGGCGTCAACACAGATACGCAGTATTTT
CASIGVNTDTQYF
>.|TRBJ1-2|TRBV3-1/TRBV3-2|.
TGTGCCAGCAGCCAAGTAAGGACATACGGCTACACCTTC
CASSQVRTYGYTF
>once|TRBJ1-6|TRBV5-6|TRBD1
TGTGCCAGCAGCCGACAGGGTTTTTGGTCACCCCTCCACTTT
CASSRQGFWSPLHF
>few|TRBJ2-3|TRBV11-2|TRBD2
TGTGCCAGCAGCTACGAGCTAGCGGGAGGGCCAAAAGATACGCAGTATTTT
CASSYELAGGPKDTQYF
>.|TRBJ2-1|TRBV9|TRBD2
TGTGCCAGCAGCGTAACGGTCCTAGCGGGCCCCCAGCAGTTCTTC
CASSVTVLAGPQQFF
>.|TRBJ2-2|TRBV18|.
TGTGCCAGCTCATCTCAACAGGGAAGGGACCCCACCGGGGAGCTGTTTTTT
CASSSQQGRDPTGELFF
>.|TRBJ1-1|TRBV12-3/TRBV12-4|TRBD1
TGTGCCAGCAGTAGACAGGGGGCAGGAGTGGCTTTCTTT
CASSRQGAGVAFF
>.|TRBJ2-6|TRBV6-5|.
TGTGCCAGCGGTGGGGCCAACGTCCTGACTTTC
CASGGANVLTF
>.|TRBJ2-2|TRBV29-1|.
TGCAGCGTTGTAAGGGGAAACACCGGGGAGCTGTTTTTT
CSVVRGNTGELFF
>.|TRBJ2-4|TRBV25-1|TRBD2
TGTGCCAGCAGTGAATCCGGGAGGGGAATGTACATTCAGTACTTC
CASSESGRGMYIQYF
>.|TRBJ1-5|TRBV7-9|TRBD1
TGTGCCAGCAGCTCACAGGGGAGTCAGCCCCAGCATTTT
CASSSQGSQPQHF
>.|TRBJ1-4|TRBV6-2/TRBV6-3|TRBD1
TGTGCCAGCAGTTACCCCGAACAGGGGGTGGAGGAAAAACTGTTTTTT
CASSYPEQGVEEKLFF
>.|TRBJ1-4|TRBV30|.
TGTGCCTGGAGTGTATCCGGGTTCGGGGAAAAACTGTTTTTT
CAWSVSGFGEKLFF